Listed below are T cell receptor beta chains from one sample, sequenced in a study of blood T cell repertoires in COVID-19. This table comes from immunoSEQ multiplex PCR, and its TCRdb copy is limited to in-frame clones, with some not included. Of about 330,000 clones detected, 87% appear once; the ten largest clones hold 5.3%. Sequenced sample: PBMCs or T cells enriched from blood (not recorded which). The source of these receptors is a woman aged 30 to 39 who had recovered from COVID-19. Both conserved end residues are part of each CDR3. The D gene is left open where the match is weak. Not every row has a clone size; where given, it reads once, few, many or a size class.

>TRBJ1-5|TRBV18|-|-
TGTGCCAGCTCACCATCGGGGGTGAGTCAGCCCCAGCATTTT
CASSPSGVSQPQHF
>TRBJ2-7|TRBV5-6|-|-
TGTGCCAGCAGCCTCGACAGACCCGCGTACGAGCAGTACTTC
CASSLDRPAYEQYF
>TRBJ2-1|TRBV6-1|-|-
TGTGCCAGCAGTGAAGGGAGGAGCTCCTACAATGAGCAGTTCTTC
CASSEGRSSYNEQFF
>TRBJ1-6|TRBV5-1|-|-
TGCGCCAGCAGCTTGGGGCAGATCACCTATAATTCACCCCTCCACTTT
CASSLGQITYNSPLHF
>TRBJ2-2|TRBV5-1|TRBD1|-
TGCGCCAGCCTGGGACAGGGGACTACCGGGGAGCTGTTTTTT
CASLGQGTTGELFF
>TRBJ1-4|TRBV4-1|TRBD1|-
TGCGCCAGCTCACCTTTAGGGGGCGTCGAAAAACTGTTTTTT
CASSPLGGVEKLFF
>TRBJ1-1|TRBV4-1|-|-
TGCGCCAGCAGCCTCTCCCAGGGCGGTGGGACTGAAGCTTTCTTT
CASSLSQGGGTEAFF
>TRBJ1-2|TRBV2|TRBD1|-
TGTGCCAGCAGTGAACAAGCAGGGGGAGATGGCTACACCTTC
CASSEQAGGDGYTF
>TRBJ1-1|TRBV4-3|TRBD1|-
TGCGCCAGCAGCCTACAGACAGGGCTGAACACTGAAGCTTTCTTT
CASSLQTGLNTEAFF
>TRBJ1-3|TRBV6-5|-|-
TGTGCCAGCAGTTACTCGACGGGTGCTGGAAACACCATATATTTT
CASSYSTGAGNTIYF
>TRBJ1-3|TRBV27|TRBD1|-
TGTGCCAGCCTACGGGGGACAGGAGATTTT
CASLRGTGDF
>TRBJ1-2|TRBV5-1|-|-
TGCGCCAGCAGCTTGGCCACGACAGCCTCGGGCTACACCTTC
CASSLATTASGYTF
>TRBJ1-1|TRBV5-1|TRBD1|-
TGCGCCAGCAGCCTCCGGACAGGGCCTGAAGCTTTCTTT
CASSLRTGPEAFF
>TRBJ2-7|TRBV29-1|TRBD1|-
TGCAGCGTCGGGGGAGGGGACAGGGGGCGCGAGCAGTACTTC
CSVGGGDRGREQYF
>TRBJ1-2|TRBV14|-|many
TGTGCCAGCAGCCAAGGGCTTATGAGGGATGGCTACACCTTC
CASSQGLMRDGYTF
>TRBJ1-1|TRBV24-1|TRBD1|-
TGTGCCACCAAATCCGACAGGGGGGCTGAAGCTTTCTTT
CATKSDRGAEAFF
>TRBJ2-2|TRBV10-3|-|-
TGTGCCACCTACGTAGGGGGATCCGGGGAGCTGTTTTTT
CATYVGGSGELFF
>TRBJ1-6|TRBV2|TRBD1|-
TGTGCCAGCAGTACCACAGGGGTAGGCTCACCCCTCCACTTT
CASSTTGVGSPLHF
>TRBJ2-3|TRBV3-1/TRBV3-2|TRBD1|-
TGTGCCAGCAGCTTACGGGACAGGGGGAGGACAGATACGCAGTATTTT
CASSLRDRGRTDTQYF
>TRBJ2-7|TRBV7-9|-|-
TGTGCCAGCAGCTTACAATCCTACGAGCAGTACTTC
CASSLQSYEQYF
>TRBJ1-2|TRBV5-4|-|-
TGTGCCAGCAGCTTATGGGGGGGGCATGATGGCTACACCTTC
CASSLWGGHDGYTF
>TRBJ2-5|TRBV6-4|-|-
TGTGCCAGCAGTGACTCTCCCGGGGGTTCCCAAGAGACCCAGTACTTC
CASSDSPGGSQETQYF
>TRBJ1-6|TRBV21-1|-|-
TGTGCCAGGAAGACAGGGGGTAGGCGGAATTCACCCCTCCACTTT
CARKTGGRRNSPLHF
>TRBJ1-6|TRBV19|-|once
TGTGCCAGTAATTGGGAGCGGAATTCACCCCTCCACTTT
CASNWERNSPLHF
>TRBJ1-4|TRBV5-4|-|once
TGTGCCAGCAGCCCTCGGGAGGGGGGGGAAAAACTGTTTTTT
CASSPREGGEKLFF
>TRBJ1-1|TRBV5-1|-|-
TGCGCCAGCAGCTTGGGGGCGGAGGCTGAAGCTTTCTTT
CASSLGAEAEAFF
>TRBJ1-2|TRBV5-1|-|-
TGCGCCAGCAGCTTGACAGACCGATTATCAAACTATGGCTACACCTTC
CASSLTDRLSNYGYTF
>TRBJ1-4|TRBV5-1|-|-
TGCGCCAGCAGCGGGGACGCGGCGGGAGATGAAAAACTGTTTTTT
CASSGDAAGDEKLFF
>TRBJ2-5|TRBV18|TRBD1|-
TGTGCCAGCTCACTCGGGACAGGGAGTAGGGAGACCCAGTACTTC
CASSLGTGSRETQYF
>TRBJ1-1|TRBV11-2|TRBD1|-
TGTGCCAGCAGCTTGAGGGGGCCGGGTACTGAAGCTTTCTTT
CASSLRGPGTEAFF
>TRBJ1-6|TRBV2|-|-
TGTGCCAGCAGTGAAGGGGAGGGTCTCCCACCCCTCCACTTT
CASSEGEGLPPLHF
>TRBJ1-2|TRBV19|-|-
TGTGCCAGTAGTCGGGGGAACCCTAACTATGGCTACACCTTC
CASSRGNPNYGYTF
>TRBJ2-5|TRBV5-4|-|-
TGTGCCAGCAGCCCTCGAGCGAAGGAGACCCAGTACTTC
CASSPRAKETQYF
>TRBJ2-7|TRBV6-6|-|-
TGTGCCAGCAATAACGGCGGCCCCCTTGGCGAGCAGTACTTC
CASNNGGPLGEQYF
>TRBJ2-5|TRBV15|-|-
TGTGCCACGACGTCCCCGGGTGCAGAGACCCAGTACTTC
CATTSPGAETQYF
>TRBJ2-1|TRBV30|-|-
TGTGCCTGGAGTGCTTCAGGGTTTAATGAGCAGTTCTTC
CAWSASGFNEQFF
>TRBJ2-1|TRBV27|TRBD2|-
TGTGCCAGCAGTCCTGCCCGACTAGCGGGGGGACCTGGAGAGCAGTTCTTC
CASSPARLAGGPGEQFF
>TRBJ2-3|TRBV3-1/TRBV3-2|-|-
TGTGCCAGCAGCGACCGCCGGGGAGATACGCAGTATTTT
CASSDRRGDTQYF
>TRBJ2-7|TRBV18|-|-
TGTGCCAGCTCACTCCCTACTGGTCCCTACGAGCAGTACTTC
CASSLPTGPYEQYF
>TRBJ1-1|TRBV10-3|-|-
TGTGCCATCAGTGAGTCGGCAGGGAACACTGAAGCTTTCTTT
CAISESAGNTEAFF
>TRBJ1-2|TRBV5-4|TRBD1|-
TGTGCCAGCAGCTTGGACAGGGGTCCCCACTATGGCTACACCTTC
CASSLDRGPHYGYTF
>TRBJ1-2|TRBV30|-|-
TGTGCCTGGAGTGTAGCGGACCAGTATGGCTACACCTTC
CAWSVADQYGYTF
>TRBJ1-3|TRBV6-1|TRBD1|-
TGTGCCAGCAGAACGGGACAGTCGGAGGGAAACACCATATATTTT
CASRTGQSEGNTIYF
>TRBJ1-1|TRBV6-5|-|-
TGTGCCAGCTTGGGCTGGAGGAGTACTGAAGCTTTCTTT
CASLGWRSTEAFF
>TRBJ2-7|TRBV4-1|TRBD1|-
TGCGCCAGCAGCCAAGTGGGACAGGGTAATTACGAGCAGTACTTC
CASSQVGQGNYEQYF
>TRBJ1-5|TRBV6-5|-|-
TGTGCCAGCACCGACCCAGGGGTTGGCAATCAGCCCCAGCATTTT
CASTDPGVGNQPQHF
>TRBJ2-7|TRBV5-1|-|-
TGCGCCAGCAGCTTCAACAGAGCCTACGAGCAGTACTTC
CASSFNRAYEQYF
>TRBJ2-1|TRBV24-1|TRBD2|-
TGTGCCACCAGCCCCGGACTAGCGGGGAAAAATGAGCAGTTCTTC
CATSPGLAGKNEQFF
>TRBJ1-6|TRBV3-1/TRBV3-2|-|-
TGTGCCAGCAGCCAAGCTCTAGGCGGTAATTCACCCCTCCACTTT
CASSQALGGNSPLHF
>TRBJ1-1|TRBV11-2|-|-
TGTGCCAGCAAAATTGGTGAGAGCGCTGAAGCTTTCTTT
CASKIGESAEAFF
>TRBJ2-2|TRBV9|TRBD1|-
TGTGCCAGCAGCGTAGAGGGGGCCCCGAACACCGGGGAGCTGTTTTTT
CASSVEGAPNTGELFF
>TRBJ1-2|TRBV6-5|-|-
TGTGCCGCGGCGGGGGAGGAGGACTATGGCTACACCTTC
CAAAGEEDYGYTF
>TRBJ1-4|TRBV28|-|-
TGTGCCAGCAGCTTGGGGCAGGGCTACCGGAAGGAACTGTTTTTT
CASSLGQGYRKELFF